These T cell receptor beta chains were read from a single sample in a study of T cells in Graves' hyperthyroidism and ophthalmopathy. TCRdb independently ran MiXCR on the multiplex PCR reads; one entry per CDR3 protein. The table has 300,000 to 400,000 distinct CDR3 sequences, over 10% seen once; the top ten hold 9% to 9.5%. Sequencing input: blood. The source of these receptors is a woman between 18 and 30 years old with Graves' hyperthyroidism. The CDR3 runs from the conserved cysteine through the conserved F or W. Each record gives: clone size, V gene, CDR3 length, D gene, J gene, CDR3 protein, CDR3 DNA. The D gene is left open where the match is weak. Size is omitted from some rows. Given values are once, few, many or a class for expanded clones.

>many|TRBV5-1|15|TRBD1|TRBJ1-1
CASSLRTGRNTEAFF
TGCGCCAGCAGCCTTCGGACAGGGAGGAACACTGAAGCTTTCTTT
>many|TRBV9|16|NA|TRBJ2-2
CASSVVGGMNTGELFF
TGTGCCAGCAGCGTAGTTGGCGGGATGAACACCGGGGAGCTGTTTTTT
>NA|TRBV20-1|12|NA|TRBJ1-3
CGGVGPGNTIYF
TGCGGAGGGGTGGGCCCTGGAAACACCATATATTTT
>many|TRBV2|16|TRBD2|TRBJ2-1
CASSPELAGGLYEQFF
TGTGCCAGCAGTCCAGAGCTAGCGGGGGGGCTCTATGAGCAGTTCTTC
>many|TRBV28|16|NA|TRBJ1-2
CASSLLDSQYNYGYTF
TGTGCCAGCAGTCTCCTGGACAGCCAATATAACTATGGCTACACCTTC
>few|TRBV24-1|15|NA|TRBJ2-7
CATSDSRLRPYEQYF
TGTGCCACCAGTGATTCCCGGCTCAGGCCCTACGAGCAGTACTTC
>NA|TRBV7-3|15|NA|TRBJ1-6
CASSSDGANHSPLHF
TGTGCCAGCAGCTCAGACGGCGCTAACCATTCACCCCTCCACTTT
>many|TRBV3-1|13|TRBD2|TRBJ2-7
CASSQGLAGEQYF
TGTGCCAGCAGCCAGGGACTAGCGGGCGAGCAGTACTTC
>many|TRBV6-1|13|NA|TRBJ1-1
CAISIDPYTEAFF
TGTGCCATATCGATCGATCCTTACACTGAAGCTTTCTTT
>many|TRBV28|15|TRBD1|TRBJ2-7
CASSKQGAPSYEQYF
TGTGCCAGCAGCAAACAGGGGGCGCCATCCTACGAGCAGTACTTC
>many|TRBV7-8|12|TRBD1|TRBJ2-1
CASSLGDRERFF
TGTGCCAGCAGCTTAGGGGACAGGGAGCGGTTCTTC
>many|TRBV3-1|15|TRBD1|TRBJ1-1
CASRPVMVGTVEAFF
TGTGCCAGCAGACCCGTTATGGTGGGGACAGTAGAAGCTTTCTTT
>many|TRBV5-5|12|NA|TRBJ2-3
CASSLAVDTQYF
TGTGCCAGCAGCTTGGCCGTAGATACGCAGTATTTT
>NA|TRBV27|13|NA|TRBJ1-5
CASSSLGNQPQHF
TGTGCCAGCAGTTCCCTTGGGAATCAGCCCCAGCATTTT
>few|TRBV28|15|TRBD2|TRBJ2-1
CASNRLAGWGHEQFF
TGTGCCAGCAATAGACTAGCGGGTTGGGGTCATGAGCAGTTCTTC
>NA|TRBV6-5|16|NA|TRBJ1-2
CASSLLTGGVDYGYTF
TGTGCCAGCAGTTTACTCACCGGGGGCGTGGACTATGGCTACACCTTC
>NA|TRBV6-5|15|TRBD1|TRBJ1-6
CASSYRDRVNSPLHF
TGTGCCAGCAGTTACCGCGACAGGGTCAATTCACCCCTCCACTTT
>NA|TRBV9|15|NA|TRBJ2-7
CASSGGGWTDYEQYF
TGTGCCAGCAGCGGGGGGGGCTGGACGGACTACGAGCAGTACTTC
>many|TRBV5-1|13|NA|TRBJ2-3
CASSSRLGDTQYF
TGCGCCAGCAGCTCCCGACTAGGAGATACGCAGTATTTT
>many|TRBV6-1|14|NA|TRBJ2-7
CASTQGQVKYEQYF
TGTGCCAGCACCCAGGGGCAGGTCAAATACGAGCAGTACTTC
>many|TRBV20-1|15|TRBD2|TRBJ2-3
CSAPGLAGDTDTQYF
TGCAGTGCGCCAGGACTAGCGGGCGACACAGATACGCAGTATTTT
>many|TRBV29-1|13|NA|TRBJ2-1
CSVETAFTNEQFF
TGCAGCGTTGAGACGGCTTTCACGAATGAGCAGTTCTTC
>many|TRBV3-1|13|TRBD1|TRBJ1-6
CASSLIDRGALHF
TGTGCCAGCAGCCTTATTGACAGGGGGGCCCTCCACTTT